These 20 T cell receptor beta chains came from one sample sequenced in a study of cytomegalovirus exposure and HLA in healthy donors. With 60 Vbeta and 13 Jbeta primers, the PCR was carried out. Clones were sequenced by immunoSEQ multiplex PCR, and TCRdb holds only the in-frame ones, with some missing. The table includes some 38,000 clones, approximately 70% detected once. The sequenced sample was PBMCs. Receptors originate from a man in his forties or fifties in good health and CMV-seronegative.

The table lists this clone with a few counts. The chain carries TRBV4-1 and TRBJ2-6; 8 positions match TRBD1. The CDR3 sequence is 16 residues long. V gave up 5 bases and J gave up 2 bases; unmatched junction bases: 5. The germline V gene has CDR1 MGHRA and CDR2 YSYEKL. CDR3 coding DNA: TGCGCCAGCAGCGAAGCAGGGGGCGCTGGGGCCAACGTCCTGACTTTC. Its translation: CASSEAGGAGANVLTF.

This clone was observed a handful of times. The chain carries TRBV19 and TRBJ1-2; 7 bases fit TRBD1. CDR1 LNHDA and CDR2 SQIVND come from the germline V gene (reference sequence). There are 14 residues in the CDR3. Germline trimming cut 7 bases from V and 8 bases from J; bases unmatched to any gene: 13. CDR3 DNA sequence: TGTGCCAGTAACGCCCAGGGGGGAGCGAGGGGCTACACCTTC. It specifies CASNAQGGARGYTF.

The V call is TRBV5-1, the J call TRBJ1-6, with TRBD1 matching over 10 bases. Germline CDR1 and CDR2: SGHRS and YFSETQ. The J segment lost 8 bases and the V segment lost 8 bases, leaving 10 bases of the junction unmatched. The CDR3 runs to 15 residues. The CDR3 region is CASTGGQGRDSPLHF. In DNA, the CDR3 is TGCGCCAGTACCGGGGGACAGGGGAGGGATTCACCCCTCCACTTT.

V and J are TRBV30 and TRBJ2-2; 9 bases map to TRBD1. The CDR3 totals 14 residues. Trimming took 5 bases from V and 3 from J; bases not matched to a gene: 4. Germline CDR1 GTSNPN, CDR2 SVGIG (reference sequence). The CDR3 nucleotides are TGTGCCTGGGGACAGGGGCGAGACACCGGGGAGCTGTTTTTT. It is translated as CAWGQGRDTGELFF.

This clone was found a few times. The gene calls are TRBV6-5 and TRBJ2-5; 13 bases are a match to TRBD2. Trimming at V came to 6 bases and at J to 4 bases, leaving 5 bases not matched to a gene. Germline V CDR1 and CDR2: MNHEY, SVGAGI. This CDR3 region has 15 residues. The CDR3 DNA reads TGTGCCAGCAGACTAGCGGGGGGGCCCCGAGAGACCCAGTACTTC. This codes for CASRLAGGPRETQYF.

The V call is TRBV27, the J call TRBJ2-7; D possibly corresponds to TRBD2 (5 bases). The V and J ends lost 11 bases and 4 bases respectively, with 12 bases between them. The CDR3 is made up of 11 amino acids. CDR1 MNHEY and CDR2 SMNVEV come from the germline V gene (reference sequence). The CDR3 region has the DNA TGTGCCTCTGGGTCGGGGTACGAGCAGTACTTC. Amino acid sequence: CASGSGYEQYF.

The CDR3 DNA follows: TGTGCCAGCAGTCTCGGTCGGGGGAGCCATGAGCAGTTCTTC. Translation: CASSLGRGSHEQFF. V gene TRBV28 combines with J gene TRBJ2-1; tentatively, D is TRBD2 (6 bases). Trimming left V 5 bases short and J 8 bases short, with 16 bases between. This CDR3 is built from 14 residues. The germline CDR1 and CDR2 sequences are MDHEN and SYDVKM.

This clone was seen only a few times. The chain uses TRBV20-1 and TRBJ1-2, with D possibly being TRBD1 (6 bases). CDR1 is DFQATT, CDR2 SNEGSKA, per germline (reference sequence). V lost 6 bases and J 7 bases, leaving 12 bases between the germline ends. The CDR3 runs 11 residues. In nucleotides, the CDR3 is TGCAGTGCCATTGTAGGGGGTGGCTACACCTTC. Protein sequence: CSAIVGGGYTF.

This clone is termed medium-sized (0.01 to 0.1%). The rearrangement uses TRBV19 and TRBJ1-4; the match to TRBD1 covers 9 bases. Germline V gene lookup returns CDR1 LNHDA and CDR2 SQIVND (reference sequence). CDR3 length: 16 residues. The V segment lost 3 bases and the J segment 8 bases; nucleotides outside the gene matches: 10. CDR3 coding DNA: TGTGCCAGTAGTATTCTATTGGGACAGGGACACGAAAAACTGTTTTTT. Protein product: CASSILLGQGHEKLFF.

The chain carries TRBV6-1 and TRBJ1-2; D gene unclear. Trimming took 7 bases from V and 5 from J, leaving 17 bases between them. The CDR3 covers 14 residues. The germline CDR1 and CDR2 sequences are MNHNS and SASEGT. The CDR3 nucleotides read TGTGCCAGCAACCTAGACGGGAAAGAATATGGCTACACCTTC. It is translated as CASNLDGKEYGYTF.

Remarks on this clone: The germline gene is not matched at one end of the junction; a read error may be the cause. This chain uses TRBV6-1 with TRBJ2-1, with D possibly TRBD2 on 5 matching bases. CDR3 length: 15 residues. CDR1 is MNHNS, CDR2 SASEGT, per germline. The CDR3 protein is CASSVEGVTVDEQLF. The CDR3, as DNA: TGTGCCAGCAGTGTTGAGGGAGTCACCGTCGATGAGCAGCTCTTC.

A few counts support this clone. The J gene is TRBJ2-1, the V gene TRBV5-1; 10 bases fit TRBD1. The ends lost 4 bases at V and 2 bases at J; junction bases unmatched: 3. This CDR3 is 15 amino acids long. Per the germline V gene, CDR1 is SGHRS and CDR2 is YFSETQ. The CDR3 bases are TGCGCCAGCAGCCCTGGACAGGGGGCCTACAATGAGCAGTTCTTC. Protein sequence: CASSPGQGAYNEQFF.

The chain recombines TRBV29-1 with TRBJ1-1, with D tentatively TRBD1 (5 bases). The CDR3 runs to 11 residues. CDR1 SQVTM and CDR2 ANQGSEA come from the germline V gene. The ends were cut back, 5 bases at V and 6 bases at J, with 10 bases in the middle. CDR3 coding DNA: TGCAGCGTTAGGGGTTACCCTGAAGCTTTCTTT. Its protein is CSVRGYPEAFF.

This clone was seen only once. This chain joins TRBV30 and TRBJ1-6, with D maybe TRBD1 (6 bases). This CDR3 has 13 residues. The germline V gene encodes CDR1 GTSNPN and CDR2 SVGIG (reference sequence). Between the trimmed V and J ends, which lost 3 bases and 7 bases, there was a span of 10 bases. CDR3: CAWRGAINSPLHF. CDR3 nucleotide sequence: TGTGCCTGGAGGGGGGCCATAAATTCACCCCTCCACTTT. The full variable domain, in which reference TRBV30 and TRBJ1-6 provide the parts outside the CDR3, is SQTIHQWPATLVQPVGSPLSLECTVEGTSNPNLYWYRQAAGRGLQLLFYSVGIGQISSEVPQNLSASRPQDRQFILSSKKLLLSDSGFYLCAWRGAINSPLHFGNGTRLTVT.

This clone appeared a few times. The chain combines TRBV9 with TRBJ2-1; 7 bases match TRBD1. Germline V gene data show CDR1 as SGDLS and CDR2 as YYNGEE. The CDR3 loop spans 17 amino acids. V gave up 4 bases and J gave up 0 bases; unmatched junction bases: 10. Here the CDR3 DNA reads TGTGCCAGCAGCCCCCGGGACAGCCTGAGCTCCTACAATGAGCAGTTCTTC. It codes for CASSPRDSLSSYNEQFF.

The V and J genes are TRBV7-3 and TRBJ2-7; TRBD1 is a possible D gene (6 bases). This CDR3 has 13 residues. In germline, CDR1 is SGHTA, CDR2 FQGTGA. The V and J ends lost 4 bases and 5 bases respectively, with 12 bases between them. This CDR3 reads CASSSQGGDEQYF. CDR3 sequence (DNA): TGTGCCAGCAGCTCACAGGGTGGGGACGAGCAGTACTTC.

This clone was seen a handful of times. V usage is TRBV29-1 and J usage is TRBJ2-7; 10 nucleotides agree with TRBD1. The V gene end was trimmed by 4 bases and the J gene end by 2 bases; junction bases not matched to a gene: 2. There are 13 residues in the CDR3. Germline V CDR1 and CDR2: SQVTM, ANQGSEA. This chain's CDR3 is CSVGQGAAYEQYF. CDR3 in DNA: TGCAGCGTTGGACAGGGGGCGGCCTACGAGCAGTACTTC.

This chain joins TRBV6-5 and TRBJ1-2; 12 bases are a match to TRBD1. Looked up from germline, CDR1 is MNHEY and CDR2 is SVGAGI. The junction had 6 bases not matched to a gene; V was cut back by 5 bases and J by 8 bases. The CDR3 loop spans 14 amino acids. The CDR3 DNA follows: TGTGCCAGCAGTACGGGGACAGGGGGCAACGGCTACACCTTC. It encodes CASSTGTGGNGYTF.

A few counts support this clone. Distinct nucleotide sequences in the sample also encode this CDR3. The chain links TRBV4-3 to TRBJ2-1; 12 nucleotides align to TRBD2. The CDR3 length is 16 residues. Germline CDR1 reads LGHNA; CDR2 reads YSLEER. V dropped 1 base and J dropped 5; count of bases not matched to a gene: 3. The CDR3 loop reads CASSQGLAGVNNEQFF. The CDR3 region has the DNA TGCGCCAGCAGCCAAGGACTAGCGGGGGTCAACAATGAGCAGTTCTTC.

This clone was observed a handful of times. The V and J genes are TRBV9 and TRBJ2-5, with 8 positions matching TRBD2. The CDR3 extends over 15 amino acids. The ends lost 2 bases at V and 1 base at J; junction bases unmatched: 4. Germline V lookup: CDR1 SGDLS, CDR2 YYNGEE. CDR3 sequence reads: CASSVERGPQETQYF. The CDR3 nucleotides read TGTGCCAGCAGCGTGGAGCGGGGGCCCCAAGAGACCCAGTACTTC.